The 12 T cell receptor beta chains in this list originate from one sample, sequenced in a study of shared clonotypes between healthy human individuals. Only in-frame clones appear in the TCRdb table, and some are missing; sequencing was by immunoSEQ multiplex PCR. The data contain approximately 2.4 million clones, approximately 96% of them singletons. The specimen sequenced was naive CD4+ T cells sorted from blood. Documented subset: CD45RA+ positively selected. The receptors originated from a man aged 18 to 29 in good health.

The chain carries TRBV27 and TRBJ2-3; 11 nucleotides agree with TRBD2. J was trimmed by 2 bases and V by 1 base; bases with no gene match: 14. The CDR3 is 20 amino acids. From germline, CDR1 is MNHEY and CDR2 SMNVEV (reference sequence). The CDR3 coding sequence is TGTGCCAGCAGTTTATACCCCTCCTCTAGCGGGAGGCTCTACACAGATACGCAGTATTTT. Translating gives CASSLYPSSSGRLYTDTQYF.

The CDR3 loop reads CASRFIPTEFPEAFF. CDR3 in DNA: TGCGCCAGCAGATTTATACCGACAGAATTTCCTGAAGCTTTCTTT. V is TRBV10-1 and J is TRBJ1-1; D is perhaps TRBD1 (5 bases). Germline V gene data show CDR1 as WNHNN and CDR2 as SYGVQD (reference sequence). The CDR3 loop spans 15 amino acids. V shed 6 bases and J shed 6 bases, with 20 bases lying between them.

This rearrangement joins TRBV7-9 to TRBJ2-3; 10 bases fit TRBD1. This CDR3 has 15 amino acids. V lost 3 bases and J lost 4; bases outside the gene matches: 4. Per germline, CDR1 SEHNR and CDR2 FQNEAQ (reference sequence). CDR3: CASSLGQGKADTQYF. CDR3 bases: TGTGCCAGCAGCTTGGGACAGGGGAAGGCAGATACGCAGTATTTT.

The chain has TRBV6-1 and TRBJ1-2, with D possibly being TRBD1 (5 bases). CDR3 length: 14 amino acids. The germline gives CDR1 MNHNS, CDR2 SASEGT. The V and J ends lost 7 bases and 6 bases respectively, with 18 bases between them. CDR3 sequence: CASINIHQGNGYTF. CDR3 nucleotides: TGTGCCAGCATTAACATACACCAGGGAAATGGCTACACCTTC.

The gene calls are TRBV5-1 and TRBJ1-4; no clear D. The CDR3 runs 17 residues. The V end was cut by 4 bases, the J end by 8 bases, with 24 bases between. Looked up from germline, CDR1 is SGHRS and CDR2 is YFSETQ. CDR3 coding DNA: TGCGCCAGCAGCCCCGGGAACTGGGGAGGGTGGGGAGAAAAACTGTTTTTT. It encodes CASSPGNWGGWGEKLFF.

The V call is TRBV5-1, the J call TRBJ1-4; TRBD1 matches at 9 bases. Germline loops: CDR1 SGHRS, CDR2 YFSETQ. The CDR3 loop spans 17 amino acids. Trimming cost V 6 bases and J 8 bases; bases outside gene matches: 17. The CDR3, as DNA: TGCGCCAGCAACGCCAGGGACAGGGCCCCTCGTACGGAAAAACTGTTTTTT. Its translation is CASNARDRAPRTEKLFF.

The chain recombines TRBV10-3 with TRBJ1-1; 7 positions agree with TRBD1. Germline CDR1 and CDR2: ENHRY and SYGVKD. The CDR3 is 15 residues long. V gave up 5 bases and J gave up 0 bases; unmatched junction bases: 6. Here the CDR3 reads CAISYLQGMNTEAFF. CDR3 nucleotides: TGTGCCATCAGTTACCTACAGGGGATGAACACTGAAGCTTTCTTT.

The V call is TRBV25-1, the J call TRBJ2-5, with 14 nucleotides matching TRBD2. V dropped 5 bases and J dropped 5; count of bases not matched to a gene: 10. Germline CDR1 and CDR2: MGHDK and SYGVNS. This CDR3 spans 17 amino acids. The CDR3 nucleotides read TGTGCCAGCAGTCCGGGACTAGCGGGGGTATCGTGGGAGACCCAGTACTTC. Protein sequence: CASSPGLAGVSWETQYF.

Note on this clone: At one of its ends the junction is not consistent with the germline gene, which may arise from a read error. The rearrangement uses TRBV19 and TRBJ1-1; D not resolved. The CDR3 extends over 10 amino acids. Germline CDR1 LNHDA, CDR2 SQIVND (reference sequence). In nucleotides, the CDR3 is TGTGCCAGTAGTGGTTCACACCGGGCCTTT. Its translation is CASSGSHRAF.

This chain joins TRBV11-1 and TRBJ2-5; D may be TRBD1 (7 bases). The CDR3 is 13 residues long. Trimming shortened V by 5 bases and J by 5 bases, and 12 bases separated the two germline ends. The germline V gene has CDR1 SGHAT and CDR2 FQDESV (reference sequence). CDR3 loop: CASSRTGGETQYF. CDR3 DNA sequence: TGTGCCAGCAGCCGGACAGGAGGGGAGACCCAGTACTTC.

The chain carries TRBV10-3 and TRBJ2-1; 10 bases line up with TRBD2. V shed 7 bases, J shed 1 base, and the junction held 4 bases outside the gene matches. CDR1 and CDR2 from the germline V gene are ENHRY and SYGVKD. This CDR3 has 15 amino acids. This CDR3 is CAIKREGTSYNEQFF. The CDR3 nucleotides are TGTGCCATCAAGCGGGAGGGGACTTCCTACAATGAGCAGTTCTTC.

This chain's CDR3 is CASRPEGGNQPQHF. DNA of the CDR3: TGTGCCAGCAGACCCGAAGGGGGCAATCAGCCCCAGCATTTT. V gene TRBV27 combines with J gene TRBJ1-5; D is possibly TRBD1 (5 bases). Trimming pared 6 bases from V and 2 bases from J, leaving 11 bases between. The CDR3 has 14 amino acids. Germline V gives CDR1 MNHEY, CDR2 SMNVEV (reference sequence).